A few counts support the clone carrying this T cell receptor (beta chain). These data are taken from a study of blood T cells in healthy people across ages. Study as a whole: The capture of about one barcoded beta molecule per two T cells was achieved by template switching.

The ends were cut back, 0 bases at V and 1 base at J, with 9 bases in the middle. From germline, CDR1 is DFQATT and CDR2 SNEGSKA (reference sequence). The CDR3 runs to 14 residues. Roughly 10 milliliters of peripheral blood were drawn from each donor. Alongside a J-beta primer mix, a sample-barcoded 5' primer served in a second PCR lasting roughly 7 to 12 cycles. MiXCR, run by TCRdb on the 5' RACE reads, gives a single entry per CDR3 protein. Among roughly 680,000 distinct CDR3 sequences listed, over 20% were seen once. The chain links TRBV20-1 to TRBJ2-5; D call uncertain. The receptor was isolated from a man aged 70-80 years in good health. The sample taken for sequencing was blood. The CDR3 reads CSARDIGFQETQYF. As DNA, the CDR3 is TGCAGTGCTAGAGATATAGGGTTCCAAGAGACCCAGTACTTC.